This T cell receptor (beta chain) was observed in a study of response to subunit inactivated influenza vaccine. Study-wide results and caveats: The authors suggested that few new T cells are recruited per seasonal influenza vaccination.

The sample holds many counts of this clonotype. The antigen remains undetermined. MiXCR, applied by TCRdb to the RT-PCR reads, yields one record per CDR3 protein. The sample carries about 650,000 distinct CDR3 sequences, 14% recorded once. This CDR3 comprises 13 residues. Trimming pared 2 bases from V and 3 bases from J, leaving 8 bases between. The specimen comprised PBMCs from blood, sampled about 14 days before vaccination. The rearrangement links TRBV12-3 or TRBV12-4 to TRBJ2-7; D gene unclear. The origin of this receptor is a man aged 45-65 years who received an inactivated influenza vaccine. The CDR3 DNA reads as TGTGCCAGCAGTTTATCCCCTAACTACGAGCAGTACTTC. It codes for CASSLSPNYEQYF.